This T cell receptor beta chain was sequenced during a study of OX40 agonist ivuxolimab in advanced cancers. In the study overall: It was permissible to have had prior anti-PD-1, anti-PD-L1 or anti-CTLA-4 therapy, and over 35% had some. Findings and limits, study-wide: With doses of 0.1 to 3.0 mg/kg, CD4+ and CD8+ blood T cells had undergone clonal expansion by week 6.

Of note for this clone: Its antigen is still unknown.

The germline CDR1 and CDR2 sequences are LNHDA and SQIVND (reference sequence). The CDR3 sequence is 17 residues long. V lost 5 bases and J lost 11, with 28 bases in between. Only in-frame clones appear in the TCRdb table, and some are missing; sequencing was by immunoSEQ multiplex PCR. The table includes around 70,000 clones, approximately 82% detected once. The clonotype was recovered from an adult with an advanced solid tumor such as melanoma, head and neck, liver or kidney cancer. The J gene is TRBJ1-5, the V gene TRBV19; tentative D call: TRBD1 (5 bases). The sequences come from CD4+ or CD8+ T cells sorted from blood, collected in a trial of the OX40 agonist ivuxolimab. This chain's CDR3 is CASSPSPDSLKSVAQHF. DNA for the CDR3: TGTGCCAGTAGTCCTTCCCCCGACAGTCTTAAATCAGTGGCCCAGCATTTT.